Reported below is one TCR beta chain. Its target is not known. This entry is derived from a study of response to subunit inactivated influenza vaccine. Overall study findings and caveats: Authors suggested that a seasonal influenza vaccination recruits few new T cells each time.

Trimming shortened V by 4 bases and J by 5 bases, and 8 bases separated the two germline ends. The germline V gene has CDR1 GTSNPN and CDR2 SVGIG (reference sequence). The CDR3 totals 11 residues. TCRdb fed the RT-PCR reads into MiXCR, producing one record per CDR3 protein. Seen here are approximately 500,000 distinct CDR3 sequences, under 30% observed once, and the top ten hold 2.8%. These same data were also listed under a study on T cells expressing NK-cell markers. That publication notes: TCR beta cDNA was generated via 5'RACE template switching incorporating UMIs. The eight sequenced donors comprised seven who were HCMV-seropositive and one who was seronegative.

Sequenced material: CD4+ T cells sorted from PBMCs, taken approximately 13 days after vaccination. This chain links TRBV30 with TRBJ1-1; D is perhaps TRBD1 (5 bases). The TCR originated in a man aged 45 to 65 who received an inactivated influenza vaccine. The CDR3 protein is CAWKGVTEAFF. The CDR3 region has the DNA TGTGCCTGGAAAGGGGTGACTGAAGCTTTCTTT.